This T cell receptor (beta chain) was identified during a study of blood T cell repertoires in COVID-19. The overall study: From the United States, Italy and Spain came samples of acute and convalescent COVID-19. PBMCs, B-cell-depleted T cells, or T cells provided the cDNA or gDNA that made up the material.

This clone appeared many times. In the original analysis: Reference gene primers were amplified, and this amplification served to estimate nucleated cell counts. The data were produced by immunoSEQ multiplex PCR, yet TCRdb's version contains in-frame clones alone and is incomplete. That table is the source of V, J and clone size, and D and trimming were worked out from the DNA. The sample shows around 60,000 clones, roughly 79% of them seen only once. Germline V gene sequence: CDR1 SNHLY, CDR2 FYNNEI. This CDR3 spans 14 amino acids. The V segment lost 6 bases and the J segment 0 bases; nucleotides outside the gene matches: 1.

V is TRBV2 and J is TRBJ2-2; 7 nucleotides align to TRBD1. The sample taken for sequencing was peripheral blood. The clonotype originates from a woman older than 75 with active or convalescent COVID-19. CDR3 protein: CASRGQANTGELFF. Here the CDR3 DNA reads TGTGCCAGCAGAGGACAGGCGAACACCGGGGAGCTGTTTTTT.